The 5 T cell receptor beta chains given below trace back to one sample, sequenced in a study of tumor-infiltrating lymphocytes in primary liver carcinoma (dated by TCRdb to between 2016 and 2019). Total RNA and DNA were co-extracted without cell sorting from 20-30 mg of bulk tissue using the AllPrep DNA/RNA mini kit. The sequencer was an Illumina HiSeq 2500. A constant-region primer and ProtoScript II reverse transcriptase were used to reverse-transcribe TCRbeta-specific cDNA from around 540 ng total RNA. Three nested multiplex PCR rounds, following a slightly modified ARM-PCR procedure, were used to build the TCRbeta libraries. The first two PCR rounds used multiplex TRBV1-TRBV30 forward primers with a Cbeta reverse primer, each for approximately 11 cycles. TCRdb itself trimmed the public reads at Q25 with fastp, ran MiXCR and retained productive beta chains. Rows with a matching CDR3 protein are joined into one entry that keeps the most common DNA and genes. The sample contains fewer than 150,000 distinct CDR3 sequences, about 59% of them found a single time. The ten largest clones capture approximately 9.7% of the sample.

The sample taken for sequencing was liver tumor tissue from sampling region 1. This specimen's cell subset or site label, per the study, means: tumor region T1, superior pole. The receptor source for this set is an older woman with primary liver carcinoma and hepatitis B virus infection.

Concerning this clonotype: A much larger clone differs from this one at a single base, so this may be a read error. V usage is TRBV10-2 and J usage is TRBJ2-7; 8 nucleotides agree with TRBD1. Unmatched junction bases numbered 12, after V lost 3 bases and J lost 5 bases. This CDR3 comprises 16 residues. CDR1 is WSHSY, CDR2 SAAADI, per germline. CDR3 DNA: TGCGCCAGCAGTGATCCCCCCGGGACAGGTTCCCACGAGCAGTACTTC. Translated: CASSDPPGTGSHEQYF.

This clonotype occurred a few times. The V call is TRBV5-1, the J call TRBJ2-1, with TRBD2 matching 8 bases. Germline assignment: CDR1 SGHRS and CDR2 YFSETQ. V was pared by 3 bases and J by 6 bases, with 5 bases of the junction left unmatched. The CDR3 runs 14 residues. DNA of the CDR3: TGCGCCAGCAGCTACGGGAGGGCCTTCAATGAGCAGTTCTTC. It is translated as CASSYGRAFNEQFF.

Note on this clonotype: No conserved phenylalanine or tryptophan is present at the end of the CDR3, so a read error is the likely explanation. The chain combines TRBV29-1 with TRBJ2-1, with 10 positions matching TRBD1. The germline V gene has CDR1 SQVTM and CDR2 ANQGSEA. The CDR3 has 14 amino acids. Trimming removed 1 base from V and 8 bases from J; junction bases left unmatched: 5. This chain's CDR3 is CSVEGGTGADEQFI. The CDR3 DNA is TGCAGCGTTGAAGGAGGGACAGGGGCCGATGAGCAGTTCATC.

As concerns this clonotype: A read error may produce the germline difference seen at one junction end. J is TRBJ2-1 and V is TRBV6-2 or TRBV6-3; D may correspond to TRBD1 or TRBD2 (5 bases each). The CDR3 totals 14 residues. Germline CDR1 and CDR2: MNHEY and SVGEGT. In DNA, the CDR3 is TGTTCCAGCAGATCCGGGACCAGCAGGAATGAGCAGTTCTTC. Its protein is CSSRSGTSRNEQFF.

The rearrangement links TRBV11-2 to TRBJ2-2; D perhaps matches TRBD2 (6 bases). This CDR3 comprises 16 residues. V gave up 4 bases and J gave up 7 bases, with 19 bases separating them. Germline lookup yields CDR1 SGHAT and CDR2 FQNNGV. The CDR3 here is CASSSGTASASGELFF. CDR3 nucleotide sequence: TGTGCCAGCAGCTCTGGTACGGCTAGCGCAAGCGGGGAGCTGTTTTTT. Combining the CDR3 with reference TRBV11-2 and TRBJ2-2 gives the whole variable domain EAGVAQSPRYKIIEKRQSVAFWCNPISGHATLYWYQQILGQGPKLLIQFQNNGVVDDSQLPKDRFSAERLKGVDSTLKIQPAKLEDSAVYLCASSSGTASASGELFFGEGSRLTVL.